This T cell receptor beta chain was observed in a study of CD8 T cells in ankylosing spondylitis (dated by TCRdb to about 2017). Looking at the study overall: The study set out to find disease-linked TCR variants by profiling T cell receptor beta repertoires in ankylosing spondylitis patients and healthy donors. The full study cohort comprised about 25 ankylosing spondylitis patients and over 95 healthy donors. Samples of peripheral blood were taken, and for ankylosing spondylitis patients, synovial fluid was collected as well. The investigation overall reported the following: A CD8+ phenotype was shown by the disease-linked clones, which were found at relatively low frequencies in peripheral blood. Some motif variants were previously reported in synovial fluid and blood of reactive arthritis patients, suggesting common disease-initiation mechanisms. Blood from ankylosing spondylitis patients appeared to be characterized by a TCR beta motif composed of about eight highly homologous amino acid variants. The disease-linked clones were reported to be significantly enriched in matched synovial fluid samples from ankylosing spondylitis patients.

This clonotype was counted only a few times. Its antigen target is currently unknown. No clone much larger than this one lies a single base away; base qualities are absent. For this chain, trimming is 4 bases at the V end and 12 bases at the J end, and the number of junction bases without a gene match is 8. The CDR3 starts with the cysteine, ends with the phenylalanine, and has 12 residues. Only the CDR3 DNA stays, 36 bases, in frame from base 1. The germline V gene encodes CDR1 SEHNR and CDR2 FQNEAQ (reference sequence). Instrument on record: Illumina HiSeq 2500. Quantitative 5'-RACE with molecular barcodes was used to prepare TCR beta libraries. Turning to the authors' computational methods: Disease-linked TCR variants were identified with a new computational method built on a probabilistic model of VDJ rearrangement. TCRdb passed the public sequencing reads through fastp at Q25 and MiXCR, retaining productive beta sequences. Every CDR3 protein is listed once, alongside the most common genes and DNA of its rows. In this record, the V and J calls reflect TCRdb's handling and not the investigators' own analysis. The sample includes 200,000 to 250,000 distinct CDR3 sequences, with about 17% observed a single time. The ten largest clones add up to about 44% of the sample.

The origin of this receptor is a male donor with ankylosing spondylitis. The V and J segments used are TRBV7-9 and TRBJ1-2, with 7 central nucleotides matching TRBD1. Sequencing was performed on blood, either unsorted or a sorted T cell fraction (not recorded which). The CDR3 reads CASSSSGTENTF. The bases read TGTGCCAGCAGCTCCTCCGGGACAGAGAACACCTTC.